This T cell receptor beta chain was sequenced for a study of brain metastases from non-small cell lung cancer. Generated by immunoSEQ multiplex PCR, the TCRdb table keeps only in-frame clones and is missing some. The top ten clones hold 6.5% to 7% of a sample with approximately 2,300 clones, approximately 81% of them seen once. The CDR3 is 16 residues long. Germline values: CDR1 SGHDN, CDR2 FVKESK. The V and J ends lost 5 bases and 2 bases respectively, with 18 bases between them. The rearrangement uses TRBV14 and TRBJ2-5; tentatively, D is TRBD2 (5 bases). The source is a donor over 35 with non-small cell lung cancer. Specimen: primary lung tumor tissue. The CDR3 loop reads CASSYLFGNPQETQYF. CDR3 DNA sequence: TGTGCCAGCAGCTATCTCTTCGGGAACCCGCAAGAGACCCAGTACTTC.